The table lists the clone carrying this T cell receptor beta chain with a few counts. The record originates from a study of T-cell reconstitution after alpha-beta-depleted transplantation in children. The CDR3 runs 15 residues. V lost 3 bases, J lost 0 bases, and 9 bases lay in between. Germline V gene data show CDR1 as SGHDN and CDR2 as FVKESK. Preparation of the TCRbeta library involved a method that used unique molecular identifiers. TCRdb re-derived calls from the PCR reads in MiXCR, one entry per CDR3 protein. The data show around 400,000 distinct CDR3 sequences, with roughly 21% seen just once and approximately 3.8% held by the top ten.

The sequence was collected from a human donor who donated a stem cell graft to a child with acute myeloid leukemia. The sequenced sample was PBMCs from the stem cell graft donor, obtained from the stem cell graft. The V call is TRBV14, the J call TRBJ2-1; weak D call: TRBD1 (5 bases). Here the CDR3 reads CASSHRQNSYNEQFF. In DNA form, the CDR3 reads TGTGCCAGCAGCCACCGACAGAACTCCTACAATGAGCAGTTCTTC.